This T cell receptor beta chain was retrieved from a study of cytomegalovirus exposure and HLA in healthy donors (dated by TCRdb to about 2017). With regard to the full study: According to a later analysis, one platform produced both the approximately 110 validation repertoires and the approximately 660 repertoires of the first cohort. High-throughput TCR immunosequencing, statistical association of individual TCRs with disease status, and machine learning were combined to predict cytomegalovirus infection status. The study was designed to test whether signatures of past pathogen exposure could be identified by cataloging public T cell receptors. Besides the first cohort of roughly 640 subjects, a separate validation cohort made up of 120 or so different subjects was used.

Library prep was done by the immunoSEQ multiplex PCR assay. As for how the authors treated the data: A statistical classification framework was developed to diagnose cytomegalovirus status using the catalog of TCR beta chain sequences. What TCRdb holds here is the immuneACCESS table cut down to in-frame rearrangements. Part of the clones is not present; checked against another copy, under half of the missing clones reflect an unresolved V gene, and the others are unexplained. Clone size and V and J calls were adopted from that table, with D and trimming inferred from the DNA. In this sample the table shows 200,000 to 300,000 clones, roughly 87% of which occur a single time. Jointly, the top ten make up 3% to 3.5% of the sample. The donors were included in the validation cohort of some 110 subjects, a group kept apart from the roughly 670-subject first cohort. V is pared back by 4 bases and J by 0 bases, with 10 bases lying between the germline termini. CDR1 and CDR2 are drawn from the germline V gene: SGHAT, FQNNGV. The CDR3 has 14 amino acids, counting the end cysteine and phenylalanine. Only the CDR3 region is kept as DNA, spanning 42 bases read in frame from base 1.

General study outcomes and caveats: It was suggested by the authors that the approach could potentially be generalized to other disease states and immunological phenotypes. A total of fewer than 200 TCR beta chains were listed by the study as associated with cytomegalovirus. Across donors, most TCR sequences were observed very rarely, whereas some public TCRs were present in many individuals. The classifier was reported to diagnose cytomegalovirus status with high specificity and sensitivity in both the original cohort and the validation cohort. In vitro tests confirmed that a few of the cytomegalovirus-associated TCR beta chains recognize cytomegalovirus antigens. A later analysis found that TCRs clustered in the first cohort also tended to co-occur in the roughly 120 validation repertoires, with approximately 95% of cluster scores above 0. A later analysis lacked HLA typing for the validation cohort, so it scored co-occurrence in that cohort across all 110 or so repertoires.

Points on this clone: Its antigen is unknown. There are no base qualities to consult, and no much larger clone falls within one base.

Sequences were obtained from PBMCs. This TCR was recovered from a woman aged 25 to 39 in good health and CMV-seronegative. The rearrangement combines TRBV11-2 with TRBJ2-7, with TRBD2 perhaps the D gene, on 6 matching bases. For the CDR3, the sequence is CASSSGLISYEQYF. The DNA sequence is given as TGTGCCAGCAGCTCGGGACTGATCTCCTACGAGCAGTACTTC.